This T cell receptor beta chain was documented in a study of OX40 agonist ivuxolimab in advanced cancers. The V segment lost 5 bases and the J segment 7 bases; nucleotides outside the gene matches: 8. The germline V gene encodes CDR1 MDHEN and CDR2 SYDVKM. The CDR3 loop spans 14 amino acids. Some clones are missing from TCRdb's copy, which holds only in-frame ones; the method was immunoSEQ multiplex PCR. The data hold tens of thousands of clones, with 91% observed a single time. With respect to this clone: The antigen is undetermined.

Points from the study as a whole: Relative to CD4+ cells, CD8+ T cells on average had more expanded clones.

This specimen was CD4+ or CD8+ T cells sorted from blood, taken in a trial of the OX40 agonist ivuxolimab. V usage is TRBV28 and J usage is TRBJ1-2, with 9 bases fitting TRBD1. The receptor was derived from an adult with an advanced solid tumor such as melanoma, head and neck, liver or kidney cancer. The CDR3 nucleotides read TGTGCCAGCAGTGGGGGGACAGGGCAGAGTGGCTACACCTTC. This codes for CASSGGTGQSGYTF.